These T cell receptor beta chains were read from a single sample in a study of blood T cell repertoires in COVID-19. Profiling relied on immunoSEQ multiplex PCR, and the TCRdb table lists in-frame clones only, not all of them. The sample lists 91,000 or so clones; 82% were seen once. The sample comprised peripheral blood. These receptors were taken from a man aged 45-65 years with active or convalescent COVID-19. Each CDR3 is given with its conserved first and last residue. The D gene is left open where the match is weak. Size values are once, few and many counts, or a class for expanded clones, and some rows have none.

size: NA; J: TRBJ1-5; V: TRBV24-1; D: NA; DNA: TGTGCCACCAGTGACCCAGGACAGAATCAGCCCCAGCATTTT; CDR3: CATSDPGQNQPQHF
size: many; J: TRBJ1-2; V: TRBV12-3/TRBV12-4; D: NA; DNA: TGTGCCAGCAGTCCGGGGGGGGGCTACACCTTC; CDR3: CASSPGGGYTF
size: NA; J: TRBJ2-2; V: TRBV29-1; D: NA; DNA: TGCAGCGTTGGCAGGGGGGCCATCAACACCGGGGAGCTGTTTTTT; CDR3: CSVGRGAINTGELFF
size: once; J: TRBJ1-2; V: TRBV19; D: NA; DNA: TGTGCCAGTAGTATTGGAGACGGGTTTAGGGGCTACACCTTC; CDR3: CASSIGDGFRGYTF
size: NA; J: TRBJ2-1; V: TRBV6-2/TRBV6-3; D: TRBD2; DNA: TGTGCCAGCAGTTCCCGGACTAGCGGGGGGGCCTACAATGAGCAGTTCTTC; CDR3: CASSSRTSGGAYNEQFF
size: NA; J: TRBJ1-1; V: TRBV6-1; D: NA; DNA: TGTGCCAGCAGTGAATCGCAGGGAAGGGGGGGGGCTTTCTTT; CDR3: CASSESQGRGGAFF
size: NA; J: TRBJ2-2; V: TRBV7-6; D: NA; DNA: TGTGCCAGCAGCTTAGCAGACAGGACCGGGGAGCTGTTTTTT; CDR3: CASSLADRTGELFF
size: NA; J: TRBJ1-1; V: TRBV7-6; D: NA; DNA: TGTGCCAGCAGCTTAAGAGAGGAGAACACTGAAGCTTTCTTT; CDR3: CASSLREENTEAFF
size: few; J: TRBJ2-4; V: TRBV9; D: TRBD1; DNA: TGTGCCAGCAGCGCAGGGGGCTTAGCCAAAAACATTCAGTACTTC; CDR3: CASSAGGLAKNIQYF
size: NA; J: TRBJ1-5; V: TRBV5-6; D: NA; DNA: TGTGCCAGCAGCTTGTTCCATAGCAATCAGCCCCAGCATTTT; CDR3: CASSLFHSNQPQHF
size: NA; J: TRBJ2-5; V: TRBV28; D: TRBD2; DNA: TGTGCCAGCATACCGGGCGGGGGGCTCCAAGAGACCCAGTACTTC; CDR3: CASIPGGGLQETQYF
size: once; J: TRBJ1-5; V: TRBV19; D: TRBD1; DNA: TGTGCCAGTAGTTTAACAGGGGGGCAGCCCCAGCATTTT; CDR3: CASSLTGGQPQHF
size: NA; J: TRBJ1-1; V: TRBV6-1; D: NA; DNA: TGTGCCAGCAGTGAAGAAAGGGGGTTCGGGAACACTGAAGCTTTCTTT; CDR3: CASSEERGFGNTEAFF
size: NA; J: TRBJ2-3; V: TRBV29-1; D: NA; DNA: TGCAGCGTCTCTCCTAGCACAGATACGCAGTATTTT; CDR3: CSVSPSTDTQYF
size: NA; J: TRBJ1-1; V: TRBV10-2; D: NA; DNA: TGCGCCTCAGGCACAGAGATGAACACTGAAGCTTTCTTT; CDR3: CASGTEMNTEAFF
size: NA; J: TRBJ2-2; V: TRBV10-3; D: NA; DNA: TGTGCCATCAGTGAGTCCGGAGGGGACACCGGGGAGCTGTTTTTT; CDR3: CAISESGGDTGELFF
size: NA; J: TRBJ2-4; V: TRBV3-1/TRBV3-2; D: NA; DNA: TGTGCCAGCAGACCTACAGGGGGGGACATTCAGTACTTC; CDR3: CASRPTGGDIQYF
size: few; J: TRBJ2-1; V: TRBV10-2; D: NA; DNA: TGCGCCAGCAGGGGGGCGCAGGGGAGGGATGAGCAGTTCTTC; CDR3: CASRGAQGRDEQFF
size: NA; J: TRBJ1-4; V: TRBV2; D: TRBD1; DNA: TGTGCCAGCAAGGAAGGACAGGGGGGAGGAACTAATGAAAAACTGTTTTTT; CDR3: CASKEGQGGGTNEKLFF
size: NA; J: TRBJ2-5; V: TRBV5-1; D: TRBD1; DNA: TGCGCCAGCAGCCCGGGACAGGCCCAAGAGACCCAGTACTTC; CDR3: CASSPGQAQETQYF
size: NA; J: TRBJ1-4; V: TRBV19; D: TRBD1; DNA: TGTGCCAGTAGTGTGGGACAGGGGAACCCCGAAAAACTGTTTTTT; CDR3: CASSVGQGNPEKLFF
size: NA; J: TRBJ1-5; V: TRBV18; D: NA; DNA: TGTGCCAGCTCATTCGGTGAGGATCAGCCCCAGCATTTT; CDR3: CASSFGEDQPQHF
size: NA; J: TRBJ2-7; V: TRBV4-1; D: NA; DNA: TGCGCCAGCAGCCAAGATTCGCAGGGAGGCGAGCAGTACTTC; CDR3: CASSQDSQGGEQYF
size: once; J: TRBJ1-6; V: TRBV7-9; D: NA; DNA: TGTGCCAGCAGCTCTCCTGGGGGACAACATTCACCCCTCCACTTT; CDR3: CASSSPGGQHSPLHF
size: NA; J: TRBJ1-5; V: TRBV28; D: TRBD1; DNA: TGTGCCAGCAGGACATGGACAGGGAACAATCAGCCCCAGCATTTT; CDR3: CASRTWTGNNQPQHF
size: NA; J: TRBJ1-2; V: TRBV3-1/TRBV3-2; D: TRBD1; DNA: TGTGCCAGCAGCCCCGCAGGGACAGGGGTAGCTGGCTACACCTTC; CDR3: CASSPAGTGVAGYTF
size: once; J: TRBJ1-5; V: TRBV30; D: TRBD1; DNA: TGTGCCTGGGGTACAGGGGGCACTCAGCCCCAGCATTTT; CDR3: CAWGTGGTQPQHF
size: few; J: TRBJ1-6; V: TRBV18; D: NA; DNA: TGTGCCAGCTCACCACCGATGGGGGGGGAAAATTCACCCCTCCACTTT; CDR3: CASSPPMGGENSPLHF
size: NA; J: TRBJ1-1; V: TRBV2; D: NA; DNA: TGTGCCAGCAGCGGGAATAGCATCGGTGAAGCTTTCTTT; CDR3: CASSGNSIGEAFF
size: NA; J: TRBJ2-3; V: TRBV4-1; D: NA; DNA: TGCGCCAGCAGCCAAGATGGTCTAGCCCTCGATACGCAGTATTTT; CDR3: CASSQDGLALDTQYF
size: NA; J: TRBJ2-5; V: TRBV16; D: NA; DNA: TGTGCCAGCAGCCTCCGGGAGATAGAGACCCAGTACTTC; CDR3: CASSLREIETQYF
size: NA; J: TRBJ2-6; V: TRBV9; D: TRBD1; DNA: TGTGCCAGCAGCCCACAGGACAGGGGCGGACTCTCTGGGGCCAACGTCCTGACTTTC; CDR3: CASSPQDRGGLSGANVLTF
size: NA; J: TRBJ1-4; V: TRBV2; D: NA; DNA: TGTGCCACGGCAGGGGCCGGGGCAACTAATGAAAAACTGTTTTTT; CDR3: CATAGAGATNEKLFF
size: NA; J: TRBJ1-1; V: TRBV6-5; D: TRBD1; DNA: TGTGCCAGCAGTATCGACAGGGACACTGAAGCTTTCTTT; CDR3: CASSIDRDTEAFF
size: NA; J: TRBJ1-2; V: TRBV28; D: NA; DNA: TGTGCCAGCTCCACAGTCTATGGCTACACCTTC; CDR3: CASSTVYGYTF
size: NA; J: TRBJ2-2; V: TRBV28; D: NA; DNA: TGTGCCAGCAGCCCCCACAGGGAGAACACCGGGGAGCTGTTTTTT; CDR3: CASSPHRENTGELFF
size: NA; J: TRBJ1-2; V: TRBV28; D: NA; DNA: TGTGCCAGCAGTTTAGGGAGGATTGACTATGGCTACACCTTC; CDR3: CASSLGRIDYGYTF
size: NA; J: TRBJ2-2; V: TRBV10-3; D: NA; DNA: TGTGCCATCAGTGAGTCCAGGGTAGACACCGGGGAGCTGTTTTTT; CDR3: CAISESRVDTGELFF
size: NA; J: TRBJ1-4; V: TRBV5-1; D: NA; DNA: TGCGCCAGCAGCTTGCAGGGAAGTTCCGAAAAACTGTTTTTT; CDR3: CASSLQGSSEKLFF
size: NA; J: TRBJ1-3; V: TRBV11-2; D: TRBD1; DNA: TGTGCCAGCAGCCTCTCCTTGACAGGGGATGGAAACACCATATATTTT; CDR3: CASSLSLTGDGNTIYF
size: NA; J: TRBJ2-5; V: TRBV5-1; D: NA; DNA: TGCGCCAGCAGCTTGCGGGGGGCCGGGGAGACCCAGTACTTC; CDR3: CASSLRGAGETQYF
size: NA; J: TRBJ2-2; V: TRBV10-3; D: TRBD2; DNA: TGTGCCATCAGTGATGGGGAGGGAGTCGGGGAGCTGTTTTTT; CDR3: CAISDGEGVGELFF
size: NA; J: TRBJ2-2; V: TRBV4-2; D: NA; DNA: TGTGCCAGCAGCCAATTGGGAAGCGGGAACACCGGGGAGCTGTTTTTT; CDR3: CASSQLGSGNTGELFF
size: NA; J: TRBJ2-6; V: TRBV27; D: NA; DNA: TGTGCCAGCAGTTTATTTGGCAATTCTGGGGCCAACGTCCTGACTTTC; CDR3: CASSLFGNSGANVLTF
size: NA; J: TRBJ1-1; V: TRBV6-5; D: TRBD1; DNA: TGTGCCAGCAGTTCATACAGGGGCACTGAAGCTTTCTTT; CDR3: CASSSYRGTEAFF
size: NA; J: TRBJ1-2; V: TRBV7-2; D: TRBD1; DNA: TGTGCCAGCAGCCCGACGACAGGGTGGGGGTATGGCTACACCTTC; CDR3: CASSPTTGWGYGYTF
size: NA; J: TRBJ1-1; V: TRBV4-1; D: NA; DNA: TGCGCCAGCAGCCACCCGGACAGCCTGAACACTGAAGCTTTCTTT; CDR3: CASSHPDSLNTEAFF
size: few; J: TRBJ2-2; V: TRBV30; D: TRBD1; DNA: TGTGCCTGGAGACAGGGGGCGCGCACCGGGGAGCTGTTTTTT; CDR3: CAWRQGARTGELFF
size: NA; J: TRBJ1-5; V: TRBV2; D: TRBD1; DNA: TGTGCCAGCGCATCCGGGACAGGGGTGCCCCAGCATTTT; CDR3: CASASGTGVPQHF
size: NA; J: TRBJ2-1; V: TRBV11-2; D: TRBD2; DNA: TGTGCCAGCAGTACCGGACTAGCGGTAAGCAATGAGCAGTTCTTC; CDR3: CASSTGLAVSNEQFF
size: NA; J: TRBJ2-3; V: TRBV6-4; D: NA; DNA: TGTGCCAGCAGTGCTGACAGTCCCACAGATACGCAGTATTTT; CDR3: CASSADSPTDTQYF
size: NA; J: TRBJ1-1; V: TRBV5-6; D: NA; DNA: TGTGCCAGCAGCTTCCAGGGGAATGCTTTCTTT; CDR3: CASSFQGNAFF
size: NA; J: TRBJ2-5; V: TRBV5-1; D: NA; DNA: TGCGCCAGCAGCCGCGGGGCAGGGGAGACCCAGTACTTC; CDR3: CASSRGAGETQYF